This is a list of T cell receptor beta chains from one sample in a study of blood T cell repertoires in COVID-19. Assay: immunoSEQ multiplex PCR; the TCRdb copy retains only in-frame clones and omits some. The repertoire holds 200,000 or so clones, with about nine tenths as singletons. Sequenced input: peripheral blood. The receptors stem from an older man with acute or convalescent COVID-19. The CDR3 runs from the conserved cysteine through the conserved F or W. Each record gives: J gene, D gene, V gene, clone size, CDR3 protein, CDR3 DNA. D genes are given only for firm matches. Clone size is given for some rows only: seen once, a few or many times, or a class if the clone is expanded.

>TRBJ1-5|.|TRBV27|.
CASRMGGGLNQPQHF
TGTGCCAGCAGAATGGGGGGGGGACTCAATCAGCCCCAGCATTTT
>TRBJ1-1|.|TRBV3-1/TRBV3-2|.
CASSAGSGTEAFF
TGTGCCAGCAGCGCAGGAAGTGGCACTGAAGCTTTCTTT
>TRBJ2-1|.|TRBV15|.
CATSRLSGTYNEQFF
TGTGCCACCAGCAGGCTCTCCGGGACATACAATGAGCAGTTCTTC
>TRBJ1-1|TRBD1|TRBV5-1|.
CASSSGQGIGTEAFF
TGCGCCAGCAGCTCAGGACAGGGGATTGGCACTGAAGCTTTCTTT
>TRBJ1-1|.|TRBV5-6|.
CASSRVGTQWNTEAFF
TGTGCCAGCAGCCGGGTCGGGACTCAGTGGAACACTGAAGCTTTCTTT
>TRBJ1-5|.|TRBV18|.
CASSPGRGNQPQHF
TGTGCCAGCTCACCTGGGAGGGGCAATCAGCCCCAGCATTTT
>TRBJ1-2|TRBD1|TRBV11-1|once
CASSPRTGAYGYTF
TGTGCCAGCAGCCCGAGGACAGGGGCGTATGGCTACACCTTC
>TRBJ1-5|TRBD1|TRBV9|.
CASSVTPRGHFQPQHF
TGTGCCAGCAGCGTAACCCCGAGGGGGCACTTTCAGCCCCAGCATTTT
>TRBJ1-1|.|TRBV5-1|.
CASSVGGGARLNTEAFF
TGCGCCAGCAGTGTCGGAGGAGGGGCCCGTTTGAACACTGAAGCTTTCTTT
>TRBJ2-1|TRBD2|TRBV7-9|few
CASSSGLAGVGSYNEQFF
TGTGCCAGCAGCTCGGGACTAGCGGGAGTAGGATCCTACAATGAGCAGTTCTTC
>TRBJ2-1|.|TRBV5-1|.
CASSPRQGGYNEQFF
TGCGCCAGCAGCCCAAGACAGGGAGGCTACAATGAGCAGTTCTTC
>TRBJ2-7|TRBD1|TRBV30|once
CAWTRGTGGYEQYF
TGTGCCTGGACCAGAGGGACAGGGGGCTACGAGCAGTACTTC
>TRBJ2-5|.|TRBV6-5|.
CASTTSGSWAQYF
TGTGCCAGCACAACAAGTGGGAGCTGGGCCCAGTACTTC
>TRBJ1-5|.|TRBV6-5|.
CASSRKQGSQPQHF
TGTGCCAGCAGTAGAAAACAGGGAAGTCAGCCCCAGCATTTT
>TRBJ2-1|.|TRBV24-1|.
CATQQTGTEQFF
TGTGCCACGCAACAAACAGGGACTGAGCAGTTCTTC
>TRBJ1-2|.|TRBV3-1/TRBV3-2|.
CASSPAGQYYGYTF
TGTGCCAGCAGCCCGGCCGGACAGTACTATGGCTACACCTTC